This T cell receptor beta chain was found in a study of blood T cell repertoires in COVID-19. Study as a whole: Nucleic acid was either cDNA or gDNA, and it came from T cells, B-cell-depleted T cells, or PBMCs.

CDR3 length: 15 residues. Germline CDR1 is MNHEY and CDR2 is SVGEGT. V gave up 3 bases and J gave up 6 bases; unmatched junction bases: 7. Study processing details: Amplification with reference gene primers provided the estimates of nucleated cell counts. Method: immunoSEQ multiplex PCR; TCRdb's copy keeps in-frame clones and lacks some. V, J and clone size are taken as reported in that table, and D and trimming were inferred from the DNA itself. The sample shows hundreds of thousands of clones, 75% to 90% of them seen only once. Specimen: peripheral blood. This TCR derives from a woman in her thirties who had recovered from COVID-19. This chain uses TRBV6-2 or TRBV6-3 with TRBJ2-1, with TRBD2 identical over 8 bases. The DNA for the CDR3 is TGTGCCAGCAGTTATAGGGCGGGAGGCGTCAATGAGCAGTTCTTC. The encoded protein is CASSYRAGGVNEQFF.